These 5 T cell receptor beta chains share one sample of origin, sequenced in a study of blood T cells in healthy people across ages. Sample-barcoded 5' priming and a J-beta primer mix drove a second PCR of roughly 6 to 12 cycles. TCRdb independently ran MiXCR on the 5' RACE reads; one entry per CDR3 protein. The sample lists roughly 1.5 million distinct CDR3 sequences, about 42% seen once, with around 4% in the top ten. Material: blood. These receptor sequences come from a woman between 18 and 29 years old in good health.

This clonotype turned up a few times. V and J are TRBV28 and TRBJ2-3; D unclear. CDR1 is MDHEN, CDR2 SYDVKM, per germline. V was pared by 6 bases and J by 0 bases, with 7 bases between. This CDR3 has 13 residues. The CDR3 DNA is TGTGCCAGCAGATCGGAAAGCACAGATACGCAGTATTTT. This sequence encodes CASRSESTDTQYF.

The V and J genes are TRBV20-1 and TRBJ2-3; the D gene is possibly TRBD2 (6 bases). Trimming took 8 bases from V and 4 from J, leaving 22 bases between them. Per germline, CDR1 DFQATT and CDR2 SNEGSKA (reference sequence). The CDR3 has 15 residues. The DNA for the CDR3 is TGCAGTCCATCGGTCCCGGGGAGGCCAGCAGATACGCAGTATTTT. Amino acid sequence: CSPSVPGRPADTQYF.

This clonotype was picked up a small number of times. The chain joins TRBV29-1 to TRBJ2-7; D ambiguous. Germline CDR1 is SQVTM and CDR2 is ANQGSEA. This CDR3 has 12 residues. The V end lost 5 bases, the J end lost 2 bases, and 10 bases lay between the germline ends. CDR3 sequence reads: CSVRYQAYEQYF. The CDR3, as DNA: TGCAGCGTTAGGTACCAGGCCTACGAGCAGTACTTC.

The V gene is TRBV7-2, the J gene TRBJ2-5, with D perhaps TRBD2 (5 bases). TRBJ2-1 explains the end of the DNA better; the J call may be wrong. The CDR3 is 16 amino acids. CDR1 is SGHTA, CDR2 FQGNSA, per germline. CDR3 protein: CASSLRRSVIGETQFF. The CDR3 DNA reads TGTGCCAGCAGCTTAAGGAGGAGCGTAATCGGTGAGACCCAGTTCTTC.

The chain combines TRBV2 with TRBJ1-6; D is ambiguous. This CDR3 comprises 16 residues. V was cut by 2 bases and J by 0 bases, with 8 bases left in between. The germline V gene has CDR1 SNHLY and CDR2 FYNNEI. The CDR3 DNA sequence: TGTGCCAGCAGTGAAACCTGGGTCTCCTATAATTCACCCCTCCACTTT. Translation gives CASSETWVSYNSPLHF.